The sequence of this T cell receptor (beta chain) was determined in a study of early T cells in non-severe SARS-CoV-2 infection. Background on the study: From unsorted whole blood, bulk RNA was sequenced, and the chains remained unpaired.

V lost 3 bases and J 5 bases, leaving 13 bases between the germline ends. This CDR3 has 14 amino acids. The V gene's germline CDR1 is MDHEN and CDR2 SYDVKM. This clonotype has more than one count but fewer than ten. Unique molecular identifiers (one per individual cDNA molecule) were attached. TCRdb itself ran the 5' RACE reads through MiXCR, one entry per CDR3 protein. The table lists about 49,000 distinct CDR3 sequences, less than 15% of them singletons. This clonotype was sampled from an adult who was a healthcare worker with PCR-confirmed SARS-CoV-2 infection or an uninfected control (not recorded which). The V gene is TRBV28, the J gene TRBJ2-5; tentatively, D is TRBD2 (6 bases). The sequences come from whole blood, collected at baseline. The CDR3 nucleotides read TGTGCCAGCAGTTTTACTAGCAGCAAGGAGACCCAGTACTTC. It specifies CASSFTSSKETQYF.